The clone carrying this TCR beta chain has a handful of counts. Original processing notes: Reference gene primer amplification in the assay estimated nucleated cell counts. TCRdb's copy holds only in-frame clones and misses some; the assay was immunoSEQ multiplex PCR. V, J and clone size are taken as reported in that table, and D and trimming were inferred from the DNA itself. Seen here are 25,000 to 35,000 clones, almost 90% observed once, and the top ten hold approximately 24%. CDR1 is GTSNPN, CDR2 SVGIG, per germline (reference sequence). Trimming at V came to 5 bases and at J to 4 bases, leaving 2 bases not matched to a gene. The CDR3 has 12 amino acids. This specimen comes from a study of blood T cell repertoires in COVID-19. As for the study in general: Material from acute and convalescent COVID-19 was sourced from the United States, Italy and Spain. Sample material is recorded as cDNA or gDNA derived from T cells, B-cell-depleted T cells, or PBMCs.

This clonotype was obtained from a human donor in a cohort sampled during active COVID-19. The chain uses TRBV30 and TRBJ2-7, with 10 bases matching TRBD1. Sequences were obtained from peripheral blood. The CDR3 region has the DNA TGTGCCTGGGGGACAGGGGAATACGAGCAGTACTTC. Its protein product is CAWGTGEYEQYF.